This TCR beta chain originates from a study of shared clonotypes between healthy human individuals. Deep-level assay runs were performed. Some clones are missing from TCRdb's copy, which holds only in-frame ones; the method was immunoSEQ multiplex PCR. The sample has about 2.4 million clones, roughly 93% seen once. The CDR3 is 12 residues long. Germline V CDR1 and CDR2: GTSNPN, SVGIG (reference sequence). Trimming cost V 2 bases and J 2 bases, with 5 bases left between them. The source of this sequence is a man aged 18 to 30 in good health. Some clones in this sample may be carry-over from other donors' samples. The specimen was naive CD4+ T cells from PBMCs. Subset meaning: CD45RA+ positively selected. V usage is TRBV30 and J usage is TRBJ2-3; no definite D call. CDR3 in DNA: TGTGCCTGGAGTACTTCCACAGATACGCAGTATTTT. Amino acids: CAWSTSTDTQYF.